Listed here is a single T cell receptor beta chain. Assay: immunoSEQ multiplex PCR; the TCRdb copy retains only in-frame clones and omits some. The top ten clones hold 11% of a sample with about 98,000 clones, approximately 86% of them seen once. Germline V lookup: CDR1 MNHEY, CDR2 SMNVEV (reference sequence). The CDR3 totals 13 residues. With 3 bases removed from V and 1 base from J, the gap between germline ends came to 6 bases. These data come from a study of blood T cell repertoires in COVID-19. The sequence derives from a man between 65 and 80 years old with active or convalescent COVID-19. Sequencing used peripheral blood. The chain employs TRBV27 and TRBJ1-1, with D unresolved. The CDR3 spells CASSFGGNTEAFF. CDR3 in DNA: TGTGCCAGCAGTTTTGGCGGGAACACTGAAGCTTTCTTT.